This TCR beta chain was sequenced for a study of OX40 agonist ivuxolimab in advanced cancers. With respect to the entire study: Ivuxolimab, which targeted the costimulatory receptor OX40 (CD134), was an agonistic, fully human IgG2 monoclonal antibody. Intravenous ivuxolimab was administered to patients every 2 weeks at six dose levels: 0.01, 0.1, 0.3, 1.5, 3 and 10 mg/kg. Of the 50 to 55 patients in dose escalation, 19 had hepatocellular carcinoma, some 15 had melanoma, 9 had renal cell carcinoma and 9 had head and neck cancer. The dose-escalation cohort was about 86% male with a mean age of around 64 years, ranging from roughly 20 to 80. Patients were allowed to have had prior anti-PD-1, anti-PD-L1 or anti-CTLA-4 therapy, and approximately 40% of the dose-escalation patients had been treated with checkpoint inhibitors. Partial responses occurred in three dose-escalation patients, of whom one had hepatocellular carcinoma and two had cutaneous melanoma. The point of sequencing TCRbeta in the periphery was to test whether ivuxolimab changed TCR sequence diversity and drove clonal T-cell expansion. The paper covers the monotherapy dose-escalation part of the phase I ivuxolimab trial, which included N ≈ 54 patients.

Patients with autoimmune disease history or receiving systemic immunosuppression were excluded from the trial. Peripheral blood for TCR sequencing was drawn from every dose cohort at baseline, at cycle 4 day 1 and at cycle 7 day 1. Samples were obtained from an open-label, multicenter, first-in-human phase I dose-escalation trial of ivuxolimab. The trial enrolled adults with locally advanced or metastatic head and neck squamous cell, hepatocellular, melanoma or renal cell carcinoma. CD4+ and CD8+ T cells were sorted separately from peripheral blood before TCR sequencing. For sequencing of the TCRbeta CDR3 region, genomic DNA was extracted from the sorted cells. The immunoSEQ Assay was used for sequencing of TCRbeta CDR3 regions. TCRdb limited this immuneACCESS table to in-frame rearrangements with V and J called. A share of clones is missing; checked studies link under half to unresolved V genes, and the rest is unexplained. The sample table holds roughly 110,000 clones, of which 75% to 95% were seen once. In total, the top ten clones hold approximately 0.48% of the sample.

As to this clone: Its antigen remains unidentified. No much larger clone exists at a distance of one base, and base qualities are not known.

What the authors observed across the whole study: In partial responders in the 0.1-3.0 mg/kg groups, normalized peripheral clonal expansion was found to be among the lowest, especially among CD8+ T cells. The antigen specificity of the peripheral T cells that underwent clonal expansion was not determined. At doses from 0.1 to 3.0 mg/kg, clonal expansion was seen in both CD4+ and CD8+ blood T cells between baseline and week 6. Low levels of normalized T-cell clonal expansion were also seen in some nonresponding patients. After ivuxolimab, expanded clones were on average more numerous among CD8+ T cells than among CD4+ T cells.

The CDR3 measures 18 amino acids from cysteine to phenylalanine. The kept DNA is CDR3 alone, 54 bases in frame from the first base. CDR1 MNHEY and CDR2 SMNVEV are derived from the germline V gene (reference sequence). The germline ends are 19 bases apart after V is trimmed by 3 bases and J by 2 bases. This specimen was CD4+ or CD8+ T cells sorted from blood, taken in a trial of the OX40 agonist ivuxolimab. The TCR was taken from an adult with an advanced solid tumor such as melanoma, head and neck, liver or kidney cancer. The rearranged segments are TRBV27 and TRBJ2-2, and the D gene may be TRBD2, 6 bases matching. Read as DNA, the sequence is TGTGCCAGCAGTTTCATCGGTGTGAGGCGGGGAAACACCGGGGAGCTGTTTTTT. This codes for CASSFIGVRRGNTGELFF.